The clone carrying this T cell receptor (beta chain) appeared a single time. There are 16 residues in the CDR3. V was clipped by 4 bases and J by 4 bases; unmatched bases: 9. CDR1 and CDR2 (germline): MNHEY, SVGAGI. Measured with immunoSEQ multiplex PCR; TCRdb has only the in-frame clones, and not every one. Of about 23,000 clones detected, around four fifths appear once; the ten largest clones hold about 14%. The data were taken from a study of OX40 agonist ivuxolimab in advanced cancers. The material sequenced was CD4+ or CD8+ T cells sorted from blood, taken in a trial of the OX40 agonist ivuxolimab. The chain uses TRBV6-5 and TRBJ1-2, with 10 bases that match TRBD1. The TCR was taken from an adult with an advanced solid tumor such as melanoma, head and neck, liver or kidney cancer. The CDR3 sequence is CASSSFPGTGVYGYTF. CDR3 DNA sequence: TGTGCCAGCAGTTCATTCCCCGGGACAGGGGTCTATGGCTACACCTTC.